This note documents a single T cell receptor beta chain sequence. The antigen is not known. The sample originates from a study of cytomegalovirus exposure and HLA in healthy donors. Primers: 60 Vbeta forward and 13 Jbeta reverse. Sequencing was performed with immunoSEQ multiplex PCR; in TCRdb, only in-frame clones are kept and a portion is missing. The sample records 130,000 or so clones, more than 8% being singletons. All donors participated as healthy donors of bone marrow. Notes on the study in general: Researchers reported in a later analysis that common viral pathogens appeared linked to several top clusters. There were some V segments, including TRBV6-2 and TRBV6-3, excluded as indistinguishable.

In germline, CDR1 is SQVTM, CDR2 ANQGSEA. Trimming cost V 2 bases and J 11 bases; bases outside gene matches: 5. This CDR3 has 13 residues. The clonotype comes from a man aged 35 to 55 in good health and CMV-seronegative. This chain links TRBV29-1 with TRBJ1-4; TRBD1 matches at 10 bases. Source material: PBMCs. DNA of the CDR3: TGCAGCGTTGAATTCGGGACAGGGGACAAACTGTTTTTT. It is translated as CSVEFGTGDKLFF. The whole variable domain, remainder taken from reference TRBV29-1 and TRBJ1-4, is SAVISQKPSRDICQRGTSLTIQCQVDSQVTMMFWYRQQPGQSLTLIATANQGSEATYESGFVIDKFPISRPNLTFSTLTVSNMSPEDSSIYLCSVEFGTGDKLFFGSGTQLSVL.